Reported below is one TCR beta chain. Its cognate antigen is unknown. This sample is drawn from a study of cytomegalovirus exposure and HLA in healthy donors. The study's findings and limits: A later look showed TCR association rates differing by HLA locus, highest for DRB1 and lowest for HLA-C. Reportedly, diagnosis of cytomegalovirus status by the classifier showed high specificity and sensitivity.

The PCR contained 60 Vbeta and 13 Jbeta primers. The method was immunoSEQ multiplex PCR; TCRdb's version includes in-frame clones alone and lacks a portion of them. The sample has over 150,000 clones, about 74% seen once. This CDR3 spans 14 amino acids. The germline gives CDR1 MNHEY, CDR2 SVGAGI. Between the trimmed V and J ends, which lost 4 bases and 1 base, there was a span of 10 bases. Material: PBMCs. The chain combines TRBV6-5 with TRBJ1-1; D not certain. The TCR was taken from a woman in her thirties or forties in good health and CMV-seronegative. The CDR3 DNA is TGTGCCAGCAGTTCGGGTCAATGGAACACTGAAGCTTTCTTT. This sequence encodes CASSSGQWNTEAFF.